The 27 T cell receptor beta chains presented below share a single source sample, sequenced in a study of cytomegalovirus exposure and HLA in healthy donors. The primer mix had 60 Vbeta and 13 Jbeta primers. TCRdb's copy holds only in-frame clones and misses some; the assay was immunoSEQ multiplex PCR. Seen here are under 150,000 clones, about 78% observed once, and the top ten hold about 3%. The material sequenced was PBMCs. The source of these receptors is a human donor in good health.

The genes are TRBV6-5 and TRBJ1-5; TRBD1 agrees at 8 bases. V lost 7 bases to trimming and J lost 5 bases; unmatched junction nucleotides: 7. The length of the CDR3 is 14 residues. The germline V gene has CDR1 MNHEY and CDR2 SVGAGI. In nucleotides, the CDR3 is TGTGCCAGCATTCGACAGGGGCCTCATCAGCCCCAGCATTTT. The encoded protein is CASIRQGPHQPQHF.

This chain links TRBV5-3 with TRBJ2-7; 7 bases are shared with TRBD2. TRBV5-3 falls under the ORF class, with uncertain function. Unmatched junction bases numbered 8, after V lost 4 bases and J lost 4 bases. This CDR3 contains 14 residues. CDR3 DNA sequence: TGTGCCAGAAGCCCGGGGAGGGGAACTTACGAGCAGTACTTC. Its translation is CARSPGRGTYEQYF.

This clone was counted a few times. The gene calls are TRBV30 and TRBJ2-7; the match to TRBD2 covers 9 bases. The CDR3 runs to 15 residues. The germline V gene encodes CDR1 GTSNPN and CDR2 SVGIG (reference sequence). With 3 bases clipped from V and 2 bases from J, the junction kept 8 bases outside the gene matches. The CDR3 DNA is TGTGCCTGGAGGACAACTAGCGGGCCAACCTACGAGCAGTACTTC. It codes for CAWRTTSGPTYEQYF.

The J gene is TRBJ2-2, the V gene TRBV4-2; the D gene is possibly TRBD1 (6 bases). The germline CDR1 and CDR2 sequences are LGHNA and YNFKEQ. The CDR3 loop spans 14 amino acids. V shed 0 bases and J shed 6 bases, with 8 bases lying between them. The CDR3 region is CASSQDGGAGELFF. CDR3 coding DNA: TGTGCCAGCAGCCAAGATGGGGGCGCCGGGGAGCTGTTTTTT.

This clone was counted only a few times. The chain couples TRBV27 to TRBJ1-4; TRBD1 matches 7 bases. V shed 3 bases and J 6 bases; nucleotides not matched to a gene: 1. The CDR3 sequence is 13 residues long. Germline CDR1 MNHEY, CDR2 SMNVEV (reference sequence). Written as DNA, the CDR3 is TGTGCCAGCAGTTTGCAGGGGGATGAAAAACTGTTTTTT. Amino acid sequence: CASSLQGDEKLFF.

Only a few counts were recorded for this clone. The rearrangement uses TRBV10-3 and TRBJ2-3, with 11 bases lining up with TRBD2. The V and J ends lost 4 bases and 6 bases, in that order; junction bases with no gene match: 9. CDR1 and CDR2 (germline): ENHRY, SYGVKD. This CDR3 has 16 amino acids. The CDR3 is CAISVLAGGFYDTQYF. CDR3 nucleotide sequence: TGTGCCATCAGTGTTCTAGCGGGAGGTTTCTATGATACGCAGTATTTT.

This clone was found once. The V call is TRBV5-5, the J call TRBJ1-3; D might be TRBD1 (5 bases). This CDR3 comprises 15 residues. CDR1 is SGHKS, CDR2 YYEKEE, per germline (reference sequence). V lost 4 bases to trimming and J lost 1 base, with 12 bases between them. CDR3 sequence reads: CASSLPQGSGNTIYF. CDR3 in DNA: TGTGCCAGCAGCCTACCCCAGGGATCTGGAAACACCATATATTTT.

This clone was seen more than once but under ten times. The CDR3 loop is CATSMATGGRIYEQYF. For the CDR3, the DNA is TGTGCCACCAGCATGGCGACGGGAGGGAGGATCTACGAGCAGTACTTC. The chain recombines TRBV15 with TRBJ2-5; 8 bases are a match to TRBD2. The J call is doubtful: the DNA matches TRBJ2-7 better. The V gene's germline CDR1 is LNHNV and CDR2 YYDKDF (reference sequence). The CDR3 has 16 amino acids.

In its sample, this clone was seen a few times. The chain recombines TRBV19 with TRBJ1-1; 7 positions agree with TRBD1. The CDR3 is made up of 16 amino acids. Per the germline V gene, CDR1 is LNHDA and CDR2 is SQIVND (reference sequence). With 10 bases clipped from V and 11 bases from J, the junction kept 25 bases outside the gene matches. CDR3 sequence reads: CATPPGVDREGRGAFF. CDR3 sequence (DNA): TGTGCCACCCCCCCGGGCGTTGACAGGGAAGGAAGGGGGGCTTTCTTT.

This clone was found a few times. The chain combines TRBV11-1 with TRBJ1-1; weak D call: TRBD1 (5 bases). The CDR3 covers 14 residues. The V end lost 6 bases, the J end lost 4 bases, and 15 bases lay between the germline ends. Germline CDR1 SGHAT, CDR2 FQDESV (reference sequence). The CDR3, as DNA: TGTGCCAGCAGTTCCATCCGTCAGGGCACTGAAGCTTTCTTT. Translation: CASSSIRQGTEAFF.

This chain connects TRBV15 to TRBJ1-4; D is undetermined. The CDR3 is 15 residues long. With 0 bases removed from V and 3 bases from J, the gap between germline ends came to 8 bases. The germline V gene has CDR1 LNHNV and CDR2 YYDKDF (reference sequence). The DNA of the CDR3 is TGTGCCACCAGCAGAGATCTTACAGCTAATGAAAAACTGTTTTTT. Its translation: CATSRDLTANEKLFF.

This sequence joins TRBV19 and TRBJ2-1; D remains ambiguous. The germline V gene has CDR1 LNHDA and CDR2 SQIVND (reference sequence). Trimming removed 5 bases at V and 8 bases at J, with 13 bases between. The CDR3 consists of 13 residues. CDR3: CASSHYETHEQFF. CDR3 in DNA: TGTGCCAGTAGTCACTACGAGACCCATGAGCAGTTCTTC.

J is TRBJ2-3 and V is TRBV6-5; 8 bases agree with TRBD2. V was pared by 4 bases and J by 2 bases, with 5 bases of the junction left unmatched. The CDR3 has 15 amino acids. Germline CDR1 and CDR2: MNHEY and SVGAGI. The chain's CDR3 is CASSLLAETTDTQYF. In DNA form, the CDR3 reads TGTGCCAGCAGTTTACTAGCGGAGACCACAGATACGCAGTATTTT.

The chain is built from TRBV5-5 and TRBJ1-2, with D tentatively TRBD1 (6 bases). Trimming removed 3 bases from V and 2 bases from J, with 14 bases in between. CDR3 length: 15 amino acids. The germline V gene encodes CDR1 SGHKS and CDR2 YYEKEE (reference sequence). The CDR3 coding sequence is TGTGCCAGCAGCTGGACCTCAGGGGAAAACTATGGCTACACCTTC. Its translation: CASSWTSGENYGYTF. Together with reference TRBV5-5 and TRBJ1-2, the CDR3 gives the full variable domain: DAGVTQSPTHLIKTRGQQVTLRCSPISGHKSVSWYQQVLGQGPQFIFQYYEKEERGRGNFPDRFSARQFPNYSSELNVNALLLGDSALYLCASSWTSGENYGYTFGSGTRLTVV.

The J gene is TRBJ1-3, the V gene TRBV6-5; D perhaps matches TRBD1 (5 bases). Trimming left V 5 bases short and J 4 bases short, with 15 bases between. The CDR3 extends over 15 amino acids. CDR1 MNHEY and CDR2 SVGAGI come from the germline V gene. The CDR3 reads CASSLRAGRGNTIYF. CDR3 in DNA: TGTGCCAGCAGTCTCCGGGCAGGGCGAGGAAACACCATATATTTT.

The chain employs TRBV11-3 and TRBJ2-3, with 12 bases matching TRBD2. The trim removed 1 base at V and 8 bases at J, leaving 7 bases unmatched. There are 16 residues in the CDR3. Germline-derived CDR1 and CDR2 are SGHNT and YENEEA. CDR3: CASSLASGGAAGTQYF. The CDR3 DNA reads TGTGCCAGCAGCTTAGCTAGCGGGGGGGCCGCGGGTACGCAGTATTTT.

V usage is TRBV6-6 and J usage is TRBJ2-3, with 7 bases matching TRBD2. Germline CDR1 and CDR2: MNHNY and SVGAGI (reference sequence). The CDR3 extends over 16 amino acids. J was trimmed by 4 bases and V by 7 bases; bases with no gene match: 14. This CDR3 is CASTLRTRDTADTQYF. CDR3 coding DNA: TGTGCCAGCACCCTTCGGACTAGAGATACTGCAGATACGCAGTATTTT.

DNA of the CDR3: TGTGCCAGCAGCTCTGGGCACACTGAAGCTTTCTTT. Protein: CASSSGHTEAFF. The rearrangement uses TRBV6-6 and TRBJ1-1; D not resolved. V was pared by 6 bases and J by 3 bases, with 8 bases between. This CDR3 comprises 12 residues. Germline V gene lookup returns CDR1 MNHNY and CDR2 SVGAGI (reference sequence).

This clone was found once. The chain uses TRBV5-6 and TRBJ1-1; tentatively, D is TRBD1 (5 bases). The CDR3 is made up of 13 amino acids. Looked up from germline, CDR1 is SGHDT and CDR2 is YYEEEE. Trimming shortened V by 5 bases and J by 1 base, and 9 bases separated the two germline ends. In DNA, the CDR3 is TGTGCCAGCAGTGGGGCAGGGAACACTGAAGCTTTCTTT. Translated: CASSGAGNTEAFF.

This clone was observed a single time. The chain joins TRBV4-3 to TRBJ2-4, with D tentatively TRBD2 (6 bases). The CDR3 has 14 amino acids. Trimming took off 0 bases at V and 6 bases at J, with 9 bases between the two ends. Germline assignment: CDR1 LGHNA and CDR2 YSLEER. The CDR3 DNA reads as TGCGCCAGCAGCCAAGAAATAGCGGCAAACATTCAGTACTTC. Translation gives CASSQEIAANIQYF.

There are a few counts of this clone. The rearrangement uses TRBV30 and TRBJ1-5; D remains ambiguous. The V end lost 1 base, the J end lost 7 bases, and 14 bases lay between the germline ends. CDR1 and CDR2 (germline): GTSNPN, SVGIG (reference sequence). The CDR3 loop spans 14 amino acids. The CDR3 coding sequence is TGTGCCTGGAGTGGAGGTGCTCCCTACCAGCCCCAGCATTTT. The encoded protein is CAWSGGAPYQPQHF.

CDR3 protein: CATAGGTTGGGTDTQYF. The CDR3 region has the DNA TGTGCCACCGCGGGGGGGACTACAGGGGGAGGCACAGATACGCAGTATTTT. This chain uses TRBV10-3 with TRBJ2-3; weak D call: TRBD2 (9 bases). The V end lost 10 bases, the J end lost 1 base, and 24 bases lay between the germline ends. Germline V lookup: CDR1 ENHRY, CDR2 SYGVKD. The CDR3 is made up of 17 amino acids.

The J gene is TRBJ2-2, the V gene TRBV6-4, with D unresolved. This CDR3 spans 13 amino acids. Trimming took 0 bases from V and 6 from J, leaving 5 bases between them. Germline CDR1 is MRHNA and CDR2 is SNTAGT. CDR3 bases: TGTGCCAGCAGTGACTCCCCATCCGGGGAGCTGTTTTTT. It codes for CASSDSPSGELFF.

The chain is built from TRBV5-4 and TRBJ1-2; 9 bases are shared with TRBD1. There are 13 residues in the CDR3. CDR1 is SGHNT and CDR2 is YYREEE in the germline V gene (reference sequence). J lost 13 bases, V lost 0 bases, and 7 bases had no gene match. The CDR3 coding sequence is TGTGCCAGCAGCTTGGTGGGGGACAGGGTTAGCACCTTC. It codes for CASSLVGDRVSTF. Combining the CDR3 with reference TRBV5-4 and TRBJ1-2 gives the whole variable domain ETGVTQSPTHLIKTRGQQVTLRCSSQSGHNTVSWYQQALGQGPQFIFQYYREEENGRGNFPPRFSGLQFPNYSSELNVNALELDDSALYLCASSLVGDRVSTFGSGTRLTVV.

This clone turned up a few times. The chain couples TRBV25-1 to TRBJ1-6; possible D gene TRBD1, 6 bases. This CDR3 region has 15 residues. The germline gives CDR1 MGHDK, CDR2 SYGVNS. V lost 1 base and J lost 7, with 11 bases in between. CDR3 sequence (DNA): TGTGCCAGCAGTGAATCGGACAGTCCCAATTCACCCCTCCACTTT. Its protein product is CASSESDSPNSPLHF.

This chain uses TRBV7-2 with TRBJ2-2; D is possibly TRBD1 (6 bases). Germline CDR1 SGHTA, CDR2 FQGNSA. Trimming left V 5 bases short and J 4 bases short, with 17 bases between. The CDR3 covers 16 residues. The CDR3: CASSHRTATLTGELFF. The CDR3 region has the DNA TGTGCCAGCAGCCACCGGACAGCAACCCTCACCGGGGAGCTGTTTTTT. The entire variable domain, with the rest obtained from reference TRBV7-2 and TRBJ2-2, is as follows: GAGVSQSPSNKVTEKGKDVELRCDPISGHTALYWYRQSLGQGLEFLIYFQGNSAPDKSGLPSDRFSAERTGGSVSTLTIQRTQQEDSAVYLCASSHRTATLTGELFFGEGSRLTVL.

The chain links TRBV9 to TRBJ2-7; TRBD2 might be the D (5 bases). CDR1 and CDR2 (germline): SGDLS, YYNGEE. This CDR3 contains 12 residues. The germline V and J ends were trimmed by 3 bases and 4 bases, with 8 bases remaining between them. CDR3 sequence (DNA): TGTGCCAGCAGCGGTCCGGGGTACGAGCAGTACTTC. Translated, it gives CASSGPGYEQYF.